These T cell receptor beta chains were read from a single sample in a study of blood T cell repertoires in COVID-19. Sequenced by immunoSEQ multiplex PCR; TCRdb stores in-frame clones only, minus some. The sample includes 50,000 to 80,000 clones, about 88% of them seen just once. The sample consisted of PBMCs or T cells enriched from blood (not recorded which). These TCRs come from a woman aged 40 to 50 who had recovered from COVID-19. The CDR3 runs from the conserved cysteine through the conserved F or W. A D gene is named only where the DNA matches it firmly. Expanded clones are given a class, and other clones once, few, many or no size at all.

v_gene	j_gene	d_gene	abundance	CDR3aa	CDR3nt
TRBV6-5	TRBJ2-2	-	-	CASKTAGELFF	TGTGCCAGCAAGACTGCCGGGGAGCTGTTTTTT
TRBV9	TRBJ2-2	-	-	CASSVDVELITGELFF	TGTGCCAGCAGCGTAGACGTCGAACTCATCACCGGGGAGCTGTTTTTT
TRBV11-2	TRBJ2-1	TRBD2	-	CASSSKRGVSSEQFF	TGTGCCAGCAGCTCGAAGCGGGGCGTGAGCTCGGAGCAGTTCTTC
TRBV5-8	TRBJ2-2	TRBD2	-	CASSLALAGNTGELFF	TGTGCCAGCAGCTTGGCACTAGCGGGGAACACCGGGGAGCTGTTTTTT
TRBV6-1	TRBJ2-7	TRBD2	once	CASSEAGTTAYEQYF	TGTGCCAGCAGTGAAGCGGGGACTACTGCCTACGAGCAGTACTTC
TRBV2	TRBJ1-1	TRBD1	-	CATTGGVTGTEAFF	TGTGCCACCACAGGGGGCGTCACTGGCACTGAAGCTTTCTTT
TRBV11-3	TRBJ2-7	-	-	CASSAGPVPYEQYF	TGTGCCAGCAGCGCAGGGCCCGTCCCCTACGAGCAGTACTTC
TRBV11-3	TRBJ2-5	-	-	CASSSSNFWTEEETQYF	TGTGCCAGCAGCTCCTCTAATTTCTGGACAGAAGAAGAGACCCAGTACTTC
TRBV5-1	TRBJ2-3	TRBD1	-	CASDRGQGDTQYF	TGCGCCAGCGACAGGGGGCAGGGAGATACGCAGTATTTT
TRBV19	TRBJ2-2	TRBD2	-	CASRGGTANTGELFF	TGTGCCAGTAGGGGGGGGACGGCGAACACCGGGGAGCTGTTTTTT
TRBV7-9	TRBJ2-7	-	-	CASSLDWTDYEQYF	TGTGCCAGCAGCTTAGATTGGACAGACTACGAGCAGTACTTC
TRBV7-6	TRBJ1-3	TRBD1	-	CASSSQPPGGRGPGNTIYF	TGTGCCAGCAGCTCCCAGCCTCCAGGGGGAAGGGGACCTGGAAACACCATATATTTT
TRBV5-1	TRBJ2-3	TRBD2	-	CASSLRGVGTDTQYF	TGCGCCAGCAGCTTGCGGGGGGTTGGCACAGATACGCAGTATTTT
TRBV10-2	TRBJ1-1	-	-	CASSIAPESEAFF	TGCGCCAGCAGTATAGCCCCTGAGTCTGAAGCTTTCTTT
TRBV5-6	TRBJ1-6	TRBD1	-	CASSFGTGLENSPLHF	TGTGCCAGCAGCTTCGGGACAGGGTTAGAGAATTCACCCCTCCACTTT
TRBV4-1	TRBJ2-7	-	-	CASSQLPDEAPNEQYF	TGCGCCAGCAGCCAACTCCCTGACGAGGCCCCAAACGAGCAGTACTTC
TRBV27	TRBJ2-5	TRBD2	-	CASSSGLAGRGTQYF	TGTGCCAGCAGTTCCGGACTAGCGGGGCGGGGGACCCAGTACTTC
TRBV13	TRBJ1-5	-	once	CASGAGNQPQHF	TGTGCCAGCGGCGCGGGCAATCAGCCCCAGCATTTT
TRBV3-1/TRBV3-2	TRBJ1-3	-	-	CASSQLRATVGGNTIYF	TGTGCCAGCAGCCAACTAAGGGCGACAGTCGGGGGAAACACCATATATTTT
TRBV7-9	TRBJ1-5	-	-	CASSFQGPRDQPQHF	TGTGCCAGCAGCTTTCAGGGGCCGAGGGATCAGCCCCAGCATTTT
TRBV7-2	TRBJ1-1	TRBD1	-	CASSLATGNTEAFF	TGTGCCAGCAGCTTGGCGACAGGGAATACTGAAGCTTTCTTT
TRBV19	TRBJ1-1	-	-	CASSMRTDNTEAFF	TGTGCCAGTAGTATGAGGACAGATAACACTGAAGCTTTCTTT
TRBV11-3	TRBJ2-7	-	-	CASSLPPSQVDYEQYF	TGTGCCAGCAGCTTGCCCCCCTCCCAGGTCGACTACGAGCAGTACTTC
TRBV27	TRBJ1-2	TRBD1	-	CASSPSGGQGLNYGYTF	TGTGCCAGCAGCCCCTCAGGGGGACAGGGACTAAACTATGGCTACACCTTC
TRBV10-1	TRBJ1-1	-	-	CASSESGSHTEAFF	TGCGCCAGCAGTGAGTCAGGGAGTCACACTGAAGCTTTCTTT
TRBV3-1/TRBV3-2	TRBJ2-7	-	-	CASSQFPRGSFYEQYF	TGTGCCAGCAGCCAATTCCCCCGGGGAAGTTTCTACGAGCAGTACTTC
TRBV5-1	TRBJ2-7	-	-	CASSEGAGQDTYEQYF	TGCGCCAGCAGCGAGGGAGCGGGACAGGATACTTACGAGCAGTACTTC
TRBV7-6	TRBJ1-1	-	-	CASSLGRRVLMNTEAFF	TGTGCCAGCAGCTTAGGCCGGAGGGTGTTAATGAACACTGAAGCTTTCTTT
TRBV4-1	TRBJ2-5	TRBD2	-	CASSQLNRASGTARGETQYF	TGCGCCAGCAGCCAACTAAATAGGGCTAGCGGGACCGCCCGTGGAGAGACCCAGTACTTC
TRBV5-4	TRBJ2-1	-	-	CVSRTGTQLINEQFF	TGTGTCAGCAGGACCGGGACTCAGCTGATCAATGAGCAGTTCTTC
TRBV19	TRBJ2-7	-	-	CASSIWSGHEQYF	TGTGCCAGTAGTATATGGTCAGGGCACGAGCAGTACTTC
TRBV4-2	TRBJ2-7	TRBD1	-	CASSEAGGAYEQYF	TGTGCCAGCAGCGAGGCAGGGGGTGCGTACGAGCAGTACTTC
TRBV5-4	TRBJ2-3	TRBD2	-	CASSLGGSGGAWGTDTQYF	TGTGCCAGCAGCTTGGGTGGTAGCGGGGGGGCATGGGGCACAGATACGCAGTATTTT
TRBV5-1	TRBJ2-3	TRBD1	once	CASSTGGLDTQYF	TGCGCCAGCTCGACAGGGGGCTTAGATACGCAGTATTTT
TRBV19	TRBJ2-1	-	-	CASSQGPPAYNEQFF	TGTGCCAGTAGTCAGGGGCCGCCCGCCTACAATGAGCAGTTCTTC
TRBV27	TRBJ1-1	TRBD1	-	CASGTGGSVEAFF	TGTGCCAGCGGGACAGGGGGTTCGGTCGAAGCTTTCTTT
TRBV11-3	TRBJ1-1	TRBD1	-	CASSSSATGQNTEAFF	TGTGCCAGCAGCTCGTCGGCGACAGGGCAGAACACTGAAGCTTTCTTT
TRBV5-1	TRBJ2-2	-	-	CASTKGIRDTGELFF	TGCGCCAGCACGAAGGGGATAAGGGACACCGGGGAGCTGTTTTTT
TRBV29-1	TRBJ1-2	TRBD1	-	CSVVGMGQAHGYGYTF	TGCAGCGTTGTTGGTATGGGACAGGCTCATGGCTATGGCTACACCTTC
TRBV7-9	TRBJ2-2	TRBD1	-	CASSQGDGVPNTGELFF	TGTGCCAGCAGCCAGGGGGATGGGGTCCCGAACACCGGGGAGCTGTTTTTT
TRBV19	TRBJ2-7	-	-	CASSIERGEQYF	TGTGCCAGTAGTATAGAGAGGGGGGAGCAGTACTTC
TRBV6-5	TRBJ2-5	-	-	CASSPPGGGSETQYF	TGTGCCAGCAGTCCCCCTGGGGGGGGCTCAGAGACCCAGTACTTC
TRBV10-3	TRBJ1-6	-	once	CAIEDSNSPLHF	TGTGCCATCGAGGACAGTAATTCACCCCTCCACTTT
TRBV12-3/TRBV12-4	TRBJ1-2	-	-	CASSFGNNYGYTF	TGTGCCAGCAGTTTCGGGAATAACTATGGCTACACCTTC
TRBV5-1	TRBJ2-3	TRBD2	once	CASSLEASGDPDTQYF	TGCGCCAGCAGCTTGGAGGCTAGCGGGGACCCAGATACGCAGTATTTT
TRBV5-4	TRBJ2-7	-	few	CASSLAGLAVYEQYF	TGTGCCAGCAGCCTGGCGGGACTGGCAGTCTACGAGCAGTACTTC
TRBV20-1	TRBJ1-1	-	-	CSAGRGTEAFF	TGCAGTGCAGGCAGGGGTACTGAAGCTTTCTTT
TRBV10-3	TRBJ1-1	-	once	CATSGVNTEAFF	TGTGCCACCAGCGGAGTGAACACTGAAGCTTTCTTT
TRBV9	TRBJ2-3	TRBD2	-	CASSVGELAGTDTQYF	TGTGCCAGCAGCGTAGGGGAACTAGCGGGCACAGATACGCAGTATTTT
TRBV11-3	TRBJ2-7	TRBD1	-	CASSVAQGVLASLTYEQYF	TGTGCCAGCAGCGTAGCACAGGGGGTGCTAGCCTCTTTGACCTACGAGCAGTACTTC
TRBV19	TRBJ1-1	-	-	CASSIEGANTEAFF	TGTGCCAGTAGTATAGAGGGAGCAAACACTGAAGCTTTCTTT
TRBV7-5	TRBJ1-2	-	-	CARSSGGPAGVDYTF	TGTGCCAGAAGCTCGGGGGGCCCTGCTGGTGTGGACTACACCTTC
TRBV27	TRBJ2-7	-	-	CASSLVPGLYEQYF	TGTGCCAGCAGTTTAGTCCCGGGTTTATACGAGCAGTACTTC
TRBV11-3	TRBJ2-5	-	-	CASSPPGVRETQYF	TGTGCCAGCAGCCCCCCCGGGGTTCGGGAGACCCAGTACTTC
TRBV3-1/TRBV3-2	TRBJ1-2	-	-	CASSQDTTGSYGYTF	TGTGCCAGCAGCCAAGATACGACAGGCTCATATGGCTACACCTTC
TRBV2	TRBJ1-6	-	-	CASSEIGGARDNSPLHF	TGTGCCAGCAGTGAAATCGGGGGGGCTCGTGATAATTCACCCCTCCACTTT
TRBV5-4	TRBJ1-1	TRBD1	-	CASSPDRGGPVGAEAFF	TGTGCCAGCAGTCCCGACAGGGGCGGTCCTGTTGGGGCGGAAGCTTTCTTT